Sequencing of this T cell receptor (beta chain) was carried out in a study of T-cell reconstitution after alpha-beta-depleted transplantation in children. It was with unique molecular identifiers that the TCRbeta library was prepared. TCRdb ran MiXCR on the PCR reads and lists one entry per CDR3 protein. The sample gives a few hundred thousand distinct CDR3 sequences, 20% of which show up once; 3.5% to 4% is in the top ten. This CDR3 has 13 amino acids. Germline CDR1 and CDR2: SGHRS and YFSETQ. This clonotype was found many times. A read error may account for a junction end that differs from germline.

The sequencing used PBMCs from the stem cell graft donor, collected from the stem cell graft. This chain connects TRBV5-1 to TRBJ2-4; D gene uncertain. The sequence came from a human donor who donated a stem cell graft to a child with acute myeloid leukemia. The CDR3 region is CASMRPAENIQYF. The CDR3 DNA sequence: TGCGCCAGCATGCGGCCAGCCGAAAACATTCAGTACTTC.